The clone carrying this TCR beta chain showed up just once. V lost 2 bases to trimming and J lost 4 bases; unmatched junction nucleotides: 5. The CDR3 extends over 15 amino acids. The germline V gene has CDR1 MNHEY and CDR2 SVGAGI. TCRdb's copy holds only in-frame clones and misses some; the assay was immunoSEQ multiplex PCR. The profile shows approximately 330,000 clones, just over 85% of them singletons. The data are from a study of blood T cell repertoires in COVID-19. The chain carries TRBV6-5 and TRBJ1-2; TRBD1 aligns across 9 bases. This clonotype originated in a middle-aged woman with acute COVID-19. Sequenced input: PBMCs or T cells enriched from blood (not recorded which). The CDR3 is CASSYVGQGTYGYTF. The CDR3 bases are TGTGCCAGCAGTTACGTAGGACAGGGGACCTATGGCTACACCTTC.